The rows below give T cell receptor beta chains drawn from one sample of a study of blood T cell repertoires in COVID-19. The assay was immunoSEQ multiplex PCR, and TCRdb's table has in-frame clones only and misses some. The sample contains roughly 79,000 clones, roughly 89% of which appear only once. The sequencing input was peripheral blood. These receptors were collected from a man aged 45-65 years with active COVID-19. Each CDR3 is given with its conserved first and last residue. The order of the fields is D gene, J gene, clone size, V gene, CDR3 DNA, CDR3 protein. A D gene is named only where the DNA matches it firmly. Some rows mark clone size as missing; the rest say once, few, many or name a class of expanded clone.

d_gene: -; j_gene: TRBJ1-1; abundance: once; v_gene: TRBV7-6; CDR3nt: TGTGCCAGCAGCCGTATACAGGGTTCGGCTGAAGCTTTCTTT; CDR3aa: CASSRIQGSAEAFF
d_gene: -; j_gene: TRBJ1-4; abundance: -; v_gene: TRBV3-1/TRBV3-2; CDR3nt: TGTGCCAGCAGCCTATTCGCGGGGGAAAATGAAAAACTGTTTTTT; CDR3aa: CASSLFAGENEKLFF
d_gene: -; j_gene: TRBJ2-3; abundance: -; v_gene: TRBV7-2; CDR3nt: TGTGCCAGCAGTTTAACCGGGACTGGGGTATCAGATACGCAGTATTTT; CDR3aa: CASSLTGTGVSDTQYF
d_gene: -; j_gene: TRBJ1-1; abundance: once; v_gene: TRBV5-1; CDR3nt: TGCGCCAGCAGCGACCCCACAGGGAGCACTGAAGCTTTCTTT; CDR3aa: CASSDPTGSTEAFF
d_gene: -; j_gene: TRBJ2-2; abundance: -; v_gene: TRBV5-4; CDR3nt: TGTGCCAGCAGCCTAGACTTGCACACCGGGGAGCTGTTTTTT; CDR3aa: CASSLDLHTGELFF
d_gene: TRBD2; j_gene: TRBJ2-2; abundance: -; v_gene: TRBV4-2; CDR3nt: TGTGCCAGCAGCCATAAGACTAGCGGGGGGGCTTCCACCGGGGAGCTGTTTTTT; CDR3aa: CASSHKTSGGASTGELFF
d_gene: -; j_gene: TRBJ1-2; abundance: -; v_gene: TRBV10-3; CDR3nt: TGTGCCATCAGTGAGGCTGACCGGGGAGTAGGCTACACCTTC; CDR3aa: CAISEADRGVGYTF
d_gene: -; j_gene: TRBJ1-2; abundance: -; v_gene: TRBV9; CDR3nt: TGTGCCAGCAGCCCAGGAAGTGGACCGAGGGATGGCTACACCTTC; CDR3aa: CASSPGSGPRDGYTF
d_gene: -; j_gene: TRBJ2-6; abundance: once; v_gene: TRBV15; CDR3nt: TGTGCCACCAGCAGAGGCCGGGGCTCTGGGGCCAACGTCCTGACTTTC; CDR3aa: CATSRGRGSGANVLTF
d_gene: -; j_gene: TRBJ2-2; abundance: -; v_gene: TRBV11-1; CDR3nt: TGTGCCAGCAAAACTGGGAGGGGGGACACCGGGGAGCTGTTTTTT; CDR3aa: CASKTGRGDTGELFF
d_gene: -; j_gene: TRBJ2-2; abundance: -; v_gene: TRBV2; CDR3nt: TGTGCCAGCAGTGAAGCGGGACCGGCGGGGACCGGGGAGCTGTTTTTT; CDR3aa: CASSEAGPAGTGELFF
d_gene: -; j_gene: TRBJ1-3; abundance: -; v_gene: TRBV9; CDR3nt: TGTGCCAGCAGCGACTCTCCTGGAAACACCATATATTTT; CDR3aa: CASSDSPGNTIYF
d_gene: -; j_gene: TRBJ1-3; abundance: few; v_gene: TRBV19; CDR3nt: TGTGCCAGTAGGGCACCAGGGTCGGGAAACACCATATATTTT; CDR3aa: CASRAPGSGNTIYF
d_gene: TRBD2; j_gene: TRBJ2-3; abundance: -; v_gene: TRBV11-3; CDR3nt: TGTGCCAGCAGCCCTTCCGGGGGGGCTAGGACAGATACGCAGTATTTT; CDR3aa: CASSPSGGARTDTQYF
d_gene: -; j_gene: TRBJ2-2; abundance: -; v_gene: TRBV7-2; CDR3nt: TGTGCCAGCAGCTCCCGACAGACGAACACCGGGGAGCTGTTTTTT; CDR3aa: CASSSRQTNTGELFF
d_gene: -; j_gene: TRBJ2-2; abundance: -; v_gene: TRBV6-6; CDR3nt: TGTGCCAGCAGTTACCGGGTAACCGTGAACACCGGGGAGCTGTTTTTT; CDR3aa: CASSYRVTVNTGELFF
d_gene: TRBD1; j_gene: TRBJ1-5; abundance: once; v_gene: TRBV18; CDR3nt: TGTGCCAGCTCACCAAGGGGGCGAGGCCAGCCCCAGCATTTT; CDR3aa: CASSPRGRGQPQHF
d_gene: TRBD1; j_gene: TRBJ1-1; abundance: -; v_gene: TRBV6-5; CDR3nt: TGTGCCAGCAGCTACCGACAGGGTTCCATGAACACTGAAGCTTTCTTT; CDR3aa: CASSYRQGSMNTEAFF
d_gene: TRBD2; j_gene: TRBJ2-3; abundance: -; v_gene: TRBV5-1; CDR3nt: TGCGCCAGCAGGGGCGGGGGATCTAGCACAGATACGCAGTATTTT; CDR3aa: CASRGGGSSTDTQYF
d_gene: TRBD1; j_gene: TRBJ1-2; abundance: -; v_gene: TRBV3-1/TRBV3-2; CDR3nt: TGTGCCAGCAGCCAAGTCAGGGGGGCGGGTGGCTACACCTTC; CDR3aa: CASSQVRGAGGYTF
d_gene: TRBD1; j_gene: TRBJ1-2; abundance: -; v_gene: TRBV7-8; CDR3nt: TGTGCCAGCAGCTTAGGTACAGGGGGCGACGGCTACACCTTC; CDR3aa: CASSLGTGGDGYTF
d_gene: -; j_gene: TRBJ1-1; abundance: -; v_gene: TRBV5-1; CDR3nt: TGCGCCAGCAGAGAGGGCAGGGGCACTGAAGCTTTCTTT; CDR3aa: CASREGRGTEAFF
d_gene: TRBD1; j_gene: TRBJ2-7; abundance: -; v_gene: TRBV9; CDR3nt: TGTGCCAGCAGCGTGAGAGGGACAGGGGACGAGCAGTACTTC; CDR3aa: CASSVRGTGDEQYF
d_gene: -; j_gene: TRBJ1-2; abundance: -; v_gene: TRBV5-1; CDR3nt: TGCGCCAGCAGCCGGGGGGACTACTATGGCTACACCTTC; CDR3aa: CASSRGDYYGYTF
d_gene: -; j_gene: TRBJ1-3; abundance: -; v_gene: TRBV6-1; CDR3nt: TGTGCCAGCAGTGAAGTGGGAGGCAGAGTCTCTGGAAACACCATATATTTT; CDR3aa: CASSEVGGRVSGNTIYF
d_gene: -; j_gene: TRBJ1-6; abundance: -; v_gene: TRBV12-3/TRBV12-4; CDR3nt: TGTGCCAGCAGTTTTGGAGCTAATTCACCCCTCCACTTT; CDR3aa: CASSFGANSPLHF
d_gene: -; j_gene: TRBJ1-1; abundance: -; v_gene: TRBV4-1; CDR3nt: TGCGCCAGTCGGACTGAAGCTTTCTTT; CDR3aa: CASRTEAFF
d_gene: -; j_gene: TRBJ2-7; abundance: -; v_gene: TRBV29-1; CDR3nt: TGCAGCGTTGCCCTCCCGGGGAGCGCTGGTGAGCAGTACTTC; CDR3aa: CSVALPGSAGEQYF
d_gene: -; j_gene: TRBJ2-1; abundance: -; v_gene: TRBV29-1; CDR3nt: TGCAGCGCTGGGGCAGGGGCGCGTAATGAGCAGTTCTTC; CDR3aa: CSAGAGARNEQFF
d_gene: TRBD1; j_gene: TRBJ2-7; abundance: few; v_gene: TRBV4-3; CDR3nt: TGCGCCAGCAGTCTGGACAGGGGCTACGAGCAGTACTTC; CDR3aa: CASSLDRGYEQYF
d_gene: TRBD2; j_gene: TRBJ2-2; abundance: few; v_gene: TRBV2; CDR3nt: TGTGCCAGCAGTGGGGAGGGAGGGAACACCGGGGAGCTGTTTTTT; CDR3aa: CASSGEGGNTGELFF
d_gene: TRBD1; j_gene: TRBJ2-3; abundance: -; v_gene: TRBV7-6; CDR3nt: TGTGCCAGCAGCTTAGCGGGGACAGGGATCACAGATACGCAGTATTTT; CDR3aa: CASSLAGTGITDTQYF
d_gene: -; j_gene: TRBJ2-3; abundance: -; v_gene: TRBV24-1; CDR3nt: TGTGCCACCAGTGCGGGGTCACTTGGTAGCACAGATACGCAGTATTTT; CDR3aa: CATSAGSLGSTDTQYF
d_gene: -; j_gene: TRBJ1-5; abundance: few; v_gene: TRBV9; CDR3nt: TGTGCCAGCAGCGTAGGGCACAGGGAAGGGCAGCCCCAGCATTTT; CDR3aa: CASSVGHREGQPQHF